These 21 T cell receptor beta chains share one sample of origin, sequenced in a study of T cell responses to AZD1222 COVID-19 vaccine. TCRdb keeps only in-frame clones here, not all; method: immunoSEQ multiplex PCR. This sample has 100,000 to 150,000 clones, with around 87% found just once. Material: peripheral blood, obtained on day 0 of AZD1222 vaccination. The source is an adult in good health.

This chain connects TRBV25-1 to TRBJ2-2; 8 bases line up with TRBD1. Germline values: CDR1 MGHDK, CDR2 SYGVNS. The CDR3 loop spans 15 amino acids. J lost 7 bases, V lost 3 bases, and 7 bases had no gene match. DNA of the CDR3: TGTGCCAGCAGTGAGAGGGGACAGGAGAGCGGGGAGCTGTTTTTT. Its protein product is CASSERGQESGELFF.

The genes are TRBV5-6 and TRBJ2-3; possible D gene TRBD2, 6 bases. The germline gives CDR1 SGHDT, CDR2 YYEEEE. This CDR3 comprises 15 residues. Between the trimmed V and J ends, which lost 3 bases and 2 bases, there was a span of 13 bases. DNA for the CDR3: TGTGCCAGCAGCTGGAGCGGGCGAAACACAGATACGCAGTATTTT. This sequence encodes CASSWSGRNTDTQYF.

V gene TRBV5-6 combines with J gene TRBJ1-4, with 9 bases identical to TRBD1. Trimming removed 4 bases from V and 3 bases from J; junction bases left unmatched: 7. The CDR3 covers 16 residues. Germline lookup yields CDR1 SGHDT and CDR2 YYEEEE. The CDR3 DNA follows: TGTGCCAGCAGCGATACAGGGGGCGCCTCTAATGAAAAACTGTTTTTT. Protein: CASSDTGGASNEKLFF. Complete variable domain (other parts from reference TRBV5-6 and TRBJ1-4): DAGVTQSPTHLIKTRGQQVTLRCSPKSGHDTVSWYQQALGQGPQFIFQYYEEEERQRGNFPDRFSGHQFPNYSSELNVNALLLGDSALYLCASSDTGGASNEKLFFGSGTQLSVL.

The rearrangement joins TRBV10-3 to TRBJ2-1; no firm D call. The V gene lost 4 bases and the J gene lost 1 base, with 14 bases spanning the gap. The germline V gene encodes CDR1 ENHRY and CDR2 SYGVKD. The CDR3 totals 16 residues. CDR3 sequence (DNA): TGTGCCATCAGTGCAAAGGAAATTAGGTCCTACAATGAGCAGTTCTTC. Translating it yields CAISAKEIRSYNEQFF.

V and J are TRBV5-1 and TRBJ1-2; 7 bases are shared with TRBD1. CDR3 length equals 14 residues. CDR1 is SGHRS and CDR2 is YFSETQ in the germline V gene. The V segment lost 3 bases and the J segment 5 bases; nucleotides outside the gene matches: 7. The CDR3 bases are TGCGCCAGCAGCTGGCAGACAGGGCTTTATGGCTACACCTTC. This codes for CASSWQTGLYGYTF.

The chain combines TRBV30 with TRBJ1-4; D is unclear. The CDR3 length is 15 residues. Trimming pared 8 bases from V and 10 bases from J, leaving 26 bases between. Germline CDR1 reads GTSNPN; CDR2 reads SVGIG (reference sequence). The CDR3 loop reads CAGVSQLGYDGKLFF. In DNA form, the CDR3 reads TGTGCCGGCGTCTCGCAACTTGGGTACGATGGAAAACTGTTTTTT.

The chain links TRBV6-2 or TRBV6-3 to TRBJ2-2; 13 nucleotides align to TRBD2. Per the germline V gene, CDR1 is MNHEY and CDR2 is SVGEGT. CDR3 length: 15 amino acids. J gave up 5 bases and V 5 bases, and 2 bases lay outside the gene matches. CDR3 DNA: TGTGCCAGCAGTCTGACTAGCGGGAGGACCGGGGAGCTGTTTTTT. Translated, it gives CASSLTSGRTGELFF.

The chain carries TRBV11-2 and TRBJ2-1; TRBD1 aligns across 10 bases. This CDR3 comprises 17 residues. CDR1 is SGHAT and CDR2 is FQNNGV in the germline V gene. The junction had 11 bases not matched to a gene; V was cut back by 2 bases and J by 7 bases. CDR3 nucleotides: TGTGCCAGCAGCTTAACGACCACGGGACAGGGGAAGAATGAGCAGTTCTTC. Its protein product is CASSLTTTGQGKNEQFF. Full variable domain (rest looked up from reference TRBV11-2 and TRBJ2-1): EAGVAQSPRYKIIEKRQSVAFWCNPISGHATLYWYQQILGQGPKLLIQFQNNGVVDDSQLPKDRFSAERLKGVDSTLKIQPAKLEDSAVYLCASSLTTTGQGKNEQFFGPGTRLTVL.

The chain links TRBV6-4 to TRBJ1-6; D not certain. Trimming took 6 bases from V and 8 from J, leaving 11 bases between them. The germline CDR1 and CDR2 sequences are MRHNA and SNTAGT. CDR3 length: 13 residues. The CDR3 nucleotides are TGTGCCAGCAGCTCGAACGGCGATTCACCCCTCCACTTT. Translating it yields CASSSNGDSPLHF.

This rearrangement joins TRBV7-2 to TRBJ2-3; 11 bases are a match to TRBD2. Germline V gene sequence: CDR1 SGHTA, CDR2 FQGNSA. The V and J ends lost 1 base and 8 bases, in that order; junction bases with no gene match: 5. This CDR3 has 15 amino acids. The chain's CDR3 is CASSLELAGVTTQYF. As DNA, the CDR3 is TGTGCCAGCAGCTTAGAACTAGCGGGAGTAACTACGCAGTATTTT.

The J gene is TRBJ1-3, the V gene TRBV6-5, with a weak D call TRBD1 (5 bases). Trimming removed 6 bases from V and 0 bases from J, with 9 bases in between. The CDR3 sequence is 14 residues long. Germline V gene sequence: CDR1 MNHEY, CDR2 SVGAGI. The CDR3 loop reads CASSSGHSGNTIYF. The CDR3, as DNA: TGTGCCAGCAGCAGCGGACACTCTGGAAACACCATATATTTT.

This clone was seen a few times. V gene TRBV5-4 combines with J gene TRBJ2-5; TRBD1 matches at 8 bases. Germline CDR1 and CDR2: SGHNT and YYREEE (reference sequence). The CDR3 is 13 amino acids. Trimming cost V 1 base and J 4 bases; bases outside gene matches: 0. The CDR3 sequence: CASSLQGAETQYF. The CDR3 bases are TGTGCCAGCAGCTTGCAGGGGGCAGAGACCCAGTACTTC.

The chain uses TRBV6-2 or TRBV6-3 and TRBJ2-4; no reliable D call. This CDR3 has 15 amino acids. CDR1 MNHEY and CDR2 SVGEGT come from the germline V gene. V lost 4 bases and J lost 0, with 10 bases in between. CDR3 DNA: TGTGCCAGCAGTTTGGGGATCGAAGCCAAAAACATTCAGTACTTC. It encodes CASSLGIEAKNIQYF.

This chain joins TRBV7-8 and TRBJ1-6, with a tentative D call TRBD1 (5 bases). Germline CDR1 reads SGHVS; CDR2 reads FQNEAQ. This CDR3 region has 15 residues. Trimming cost V 5 bases and J 10 bases, with 18 bases left between them. CDR3 DNA sequence: TGTGCCAGCAGCCCAGGCTGGCAGGGCGAATCACCCCTCCACTTT. Translation: CASSPGWQGESPLHF.

The V and J genes are TRBV28 and TRBJ1-5; D is uncertain. The germline V and J ends were trimmed by 7 bases and 4 bases, with 11 bases remaining between them. Germline V gene sequence: CDR1 MDHEN, CDR2 SYDVKM. The CDR3 spans 13 residues. The CDR3 DNA reads as TGTGCCAGCAAGGAGGGTAGGAATCAGCCCCAGCATTTT. Residues: CASKEGRNQPQHF.

CDR3: CASSRAGIGELFF. CDR3 DNA sequence: TGTGCCAGCAGTAGGGCCGGGATCGGGGAGCTGTTTTTT. The chain recombines TRBV27 with TRBJ2-2; weak D call: TRBD2 (5 bases). There are 13 residues in the CDR3. Looked up from germline, CDR1 is MNHEY and CDR2 is SMNVEV (reference sequence). V lost 5 bases to trimming and J lost 7 bases, with 11 bases between them.

This clone is a singleton in its sample. V usage is TRBV9 and J usage is TRBJ2-1; either TRBD1 or TRBD2 may supply D (5 bases each). The V gene's germline CDR1 is SGDLS and CDR2 YYNGEE. The V end was cut by 0 bases, the J end by 6 bases, with 7 bases between. The CDR3 extends over 13 amino acids. The CDR3 protein is CASSVAGGNEQFF. In nucleotides, the CDR3 is TGTGCCAGCAGCGTAGCTGGGGGCAATGAGCAGTTCTTC.

The J gene is TRBJ1-5, the V gene TRBV6-2 or TRBV6-3; no reliable D call. Germline lookup yields CDR1 MNHEY and CDR2 SVGEGT. Trimming removed 2 bases at V and 0 bases at J, with 2 bases between. There are 13 residues in the CDR3. The CDR3 sequence is CASSYTSNQPQHF. The CDR3 nucleotides read TGTGCCAGCAGTTACACTAGCAATCAGCCCCAGCATTTT.

This clone has a handful of counts. This chain uses TRBV4-1 with TRBJ2-1, with a tentative D call TRBD1 (5 bases). CDR1 and CDR2 from the germline V gene are MGHRA and YSYEKL. The CDR3 runs 16 residues. V was trimmed by 0 bases and J by 6 bases, leaving 15 bases between them. The CDR3 DNA is TGCGCCAGCAGCCAAGATACGACAGAGGCCCTCAATGAGCAGTTCTTC. Its protein is CASSQDTTEALNEQFF.

V is TRBV7-9 and J is TRBJ2-3, with D possibly TRBD2 on 5 matching bases. V was clipped by 5 bases and J by 2 bases, with 11 bases between them. Germline V gene data show CDR1 as SEHNR and CDR2 as FQNEAQ (reference sequence). The CDR3 totals 14 residues. CDR3 protein: CASSPGIHTDTQYF. The CDR3 DNA sequence: TGTGCCAGCAGCCCGGGGATACACACAGATACGCAGTATTTT.

V is TRBV3-1 (or the pseudogene TRBV3-2) and J is TRBJ1-1; D might be TRBD1 (5 bases). CDR1 and CDR2 from the germline V gene are LGHDT and YNNKEL (reference sequence). V lost 4 bases and J lost 2, with 11 bases in between. The CDR3 spans 14 residues. CDR3 bases: TGTGCCAGCAGCCTACTTGGGGGAAACACTGAAGCTTTCTTT. It yields the protein CASSLLGGNTEAFF.